The rows below give T cell receptor beta chains drawn from one sample of a study of blood T cell repertoires in COVID-19. TCRdb's copy holds only in-frame clones and misses some; the assay was immunoSEQ multiplex PCR. The top ten hold approximately 6.3% of the sample, which has under 80,000 clones, 75% to 90% seen once. The sequenced material came from peripheral blood. The receptors were gathered from a woman over 75 with active COVID-19. CDR3s include the opening cysteine and the closing phenylalanine or tryptophan. A D gene is named only where the DNA matches it firmly. Clone size is stated in some rows and not others, as once, few, many or a class when expanded.

d_gene,j_gene,abundance,v_gene,CDR3aa,CDR3nt
-,TRBJ1-5,-,TRBV4-1,CASSQGGGLGQPQHF,TGCGCCAGCAGCCAAGGGGGGGGGCTAGGTCAGCCCCAGCATTTT
-,TRBJ1-1,-,TRBV9,CASSVVGSTEAFF,TGTGCCAGCAGCGTAGTGGGGAGCACTGAAGCTTTCTTT
-,TRBJ2-3,-,TRBV12-5,CASGPSVDTQYF,TGTGCTAGTGGACCTTCGGTGGATACGCAGTATTTT
TRBD2,TRBJ2-1,-,TRBV30,CAWTSGRANEQFF,TGTGCCTGGACTAGCGGGAGGGCCAATGAGCAGTTCTTC
-,TRBJ2-4,-,TRBV7-2,CASSLGTKTVRNIQYF,TGTGCCAGCAGCTTAGGAACTAAGACAGTACGTAACATTCAGTACTTC
TRBD1,TRBJ1-2,-,TRBV4-3,CASSQEFGTDYGYTF,TGCGCCAGCAGCCAAGAGTTTGGGACAGACTATGGCTACACCTTC
TRBD2,TRBJ2-7,-,TRBV15,CATSSGRDYEQYF,TGTGCCACCTCAAGCGGGAGGGATTACGAGCAGTACTTC
TRBD2,TRBJ2-1,-,TRBV4-3,CASSPQPAGGGYNEQFF,TGCGCCAGCAGCCCCCAGCCCGCGGGAGGGGGGTACAATGAGCAGTTCTTC
TRBD1,TRBJ1-6,-,TRBV27,CASSPRLPSGTVNSPLHF,TGTGCCAGCAGTCCCCGCCTCCCATCCGGGACAGTTAATTCACCCCTCCACTTT
-,TRBJ2-7,few,TRBV7-2,CASSPDRAFYEQYF,TGTGCCAGCAGCCCCGATCGAGCTTTCTACGAGCAGTACTTC
-,TRBJ2-2,once,TRBV7-7,CASKRSQNTGELFF,TGTGCTAGCAAGAGATCTCAGAACACCGGGGAGCTGTTTTTT
-,TRBJ1-1,-,TRBV5-1,CASSLRTLHTEAFF,TGCGCCAGCAGCTTACGGACTCTGCACACTGAAGCTTTCTTT
-,TRBJ2-1,-,TRBV19,CASSIGTSSYNEQFF,TGTGCCAGTAGTATCGGAACTAGCTCCTACAATGAGCAGTTCTTC
-,TRBJ1-1,-,TRBV19,CASSIVMNTEAFF,TGTGCCAGTAGTATAGTAATGAACACTGAAGCTTTCTTT